One and the same sample provided the 13 T cell receptor beta chains below, sequenced in a study of technical replicates of blood from a handful of donors. The data were produced by immunoSEQ multiplex PCR, yet TCRdb's version contains in-frame clones alone and is incomplete. This repertoire shows tens of thousands of clones, approximately 96% found once; its top ten account for 0.2%. Input material: T cells isolated from PBMCs. All receptors come from a human donor in good health.

Of note for this clone: Other DNA sequences of this sample code for an identical CDR3. The gene calls are TRBV6-1 and TRBJ1-2, with 7 bases that match TRBD1. The germline gives CDR1 MNHNS, CDR2 SASEGT. The CDR3 spans 13 residues. V was pared by 6 bases and J by 2 bases, with 3 bases of the junction left unmatched. The DNA of the CDR3 is TGTGCCAGCAGCAGGGACAGAAACTATGGCTACACCTTC. It specifies CASSRDRNYGYTF.

The table lists this clone with a count of one. CDR3 protein: CASSLGGEWDTEAFF. The CDR3, as DNA: TGCGCCAGCAGCTTGGGGGGGGAATGGGACACTGAAGCTTTCTTT. V and J are TRBV5-1 and TRBJ1-1, with D maybe TRBD1 (5 bases). Germline assignment: CDR1 SGHRS and CDR2 YFSETQ. CDR3 length: 15 amino acids. V was shortened by 0 bases and J by 3 bases, with 12 bases between the two germline ends.

This rearrangement joins TRBV4-1 to TRBJ2-7; 7 nucleotides line up with TRBD1. Germline values: CDR1 MGHRA, CDR2 YSYEKL. Trimming removed 4 bases from V and 7 bases from J; junction bases left unmatched: 4. This CDR3 has 12 amino acids. The CDR3 DNA reads TGCGCCAGCAGCCTACCACAGGGGGAGCAGTACTTC. Translating gives CASSLPQGEQYF.

The chain employs TRBV6-6 and TRBJ2-1, with 8 nucleotides matching TRBD2. CDR1 is MNHNY, CDR2 SVGAGI, per germline (reference sequence). The CDR3 is 15 amino acids. Trimming removed 6 bases from V and 2 bases from J; junction bases left unmatched: 6. CDR3 bases: TGTGCCAGCAGACCGGGAGGGTGGACCTACAATGAGCAGTTCTTC. This codes for CASRPGGWTYNEQFF.

The V gene is TRBV7-9, the J gene TRBJ2-1; 9 bases are a match to TRBD2. CDR3 length equals 15 residues. Germline CDR1 SEHNR, CDR2 FQNEAQ (reference sequence). Losses at the gene ends were 2 bases for V and 7 bases for J; bases not matched to a gene: 6. The CDR3, as DNA: TGTGCCAGCAGCTTAAAGGCGGGAGGGATAAATGAGCAGTTCTTC. Translated, it gives CASSLKAGGINEQFF.

This clone was observed once. The V and J genes are TRBV6-6 and TRBJ2-3; 7 bases align to TRBD2. J was trimmed by 4 bases and V by 6 bases; bases with no gene match: 1. The CDR3 has 12 amino acids. Germline CDR1 MNHNY, CDR2 SVGAGI (reference sequence). The CDR3: CASRLAPDTQYF. The CDR3, as DNA: TGTGCCAGCAGACTAGCGCCAGATACGCAGTATTTT.

CDR3 protein: CASSITGYTEAFF. CDR3 nucleotides: TGTGCCAGCAGTATAACAGGGTACACTGAAGCTTTCTTT. The chain links TRBV25-1 to TRBJ1-1; weak D call: TRBD1 (6 bases). V was pared by 5 bases and J by 3 bases, with 10 bases between. The V gene's germline CDR1 is MGHDK and CDR2 SYGVNS. The CDR3 is 13 amino acids.

This sequence joins TRBV5-1 and TRBJ2-1, with TRBD2 matching 8 bases. The CDR3 runs 13 residues. From germline, CDR1 is SGHRS and CDR2 YFSETQ. The V and J ends lost 4 bases and 6 bases, in that order; junction bases with no gene match: 3. CDR3 nucleotides: TGCGCCAGCAGCCCCGGGACTAGCAATGAGCAGTTCTTC. This codes for CASSPGTSNEQFF.

The chain joins TRBV29-1 to TRBJ2-7, with TRBD1 as a possible D gene (5 bases). CDR3 length: 13 amino acids. The germline CDR1 and CDR2 sequences are SQVTM and ANQGSEA. The germline V and J ends were trimmed by 4 bases and 3 bases, with 13 bases remaining between them. CDR3 DNA sequence: TGCAGCGTTGTTCCGGACAACTACTACGAGCAGTACTTC. Encoded protein: CSVVPDNYYEQYF.

The V gene is TRBV11-3, the J gene TRBJ1-1; 9 bases match TRBD1. This CDR3 has 13 residues. Unmatched junction bases numbered 8, after V lost 5 bases and J lost 10 bases. The germline gives CDR1 SGHNT, CDR2 YENEEA. The CDR3 region has the DNA TGTGCCAGCAGCGCGGGACAGGGCGCCGTAGCTTTCTTT. It is translated as CASSAGQGAVAFF. The full variable domain, with the rest looked up from reference TRBV11-3 and TRBJ1-1, is EAGVVQSPRYKIIEKKQPVAFWCNPISGHNTLYWYLQNLGQGPELLIRYENEEAVDDSQLPKDRFSAERLKGVDSTLKIQPAELGDSAVYLCASSAGQGAVAFFGQGTRLTVV.

V and J are TRBV4-1 and TRBJ2-3; D is undetermined. Germline V lookup: CDR1 MGHRA, CDR2 YSYEKL. The CDR3 length is 12 residues. V was cut by 4 bases and J by 6 bases, with 8 bases left in between. Here the CDR3 reads CASSPPRDTQYF. The CDR3 DNA reads TGCGCCAGCAGCCCCCCCAGGGATACGCAGTATTTT.

The chain combines TRBV7-8 with TRBJ1-4; D unresolved. The CDR3 has 15 residues. The germline gives CDR1 SGHVS, CDR2 FQNEAQ. Trimming took 5 bases from V and 8 from J, leaving 18 bases between them. The DNA for the CDR3 is TGTGCCAGCAGCCCCGCGCGTCTCCCGGGGGAAAAACTGTTTTTT. This codes for CASSPARLPGEKLFF.

The chain is built from TRBV6-5 and TRBJ1-2, with a weak D call TRBD1 (5 bases). The CDR3 sequence is 13 residues long. V lost 5 bases, J lost 3 bases, and 10 bases lay in between. Germline CDR1 reads MNHEY; CDR2 reads SVGAGI. The CDR3 reads CASSRGTYYGYTF. The CDR3 DNA reads TGTGCCAGCAGTCGGGGGACGTACTATGGCTACACCTTC.